This T cell receptor beta chain was identified in a study of cytomegalovirus exposure and HLA in healthy donors. Study-wide findings and caveats: An ancestry cluster, one associated with Asian ancestry, reportedly showed fewer N-insertions than the approximately 670-donor mean in a later analysis. Donors were assumed by presence/absence analyses to have roughly uniform sequencing depth.

Germline lookup yields CDR1 MNHEY and CDR2 SVGAGI. This CDR3 has 15 residues. V lost 2 bases and J 6 bases, leaving 16 bases between the germline ends. On this clone itself: Its antigen is not identified.

Primers for the PCR totalled 60 Vbeta and 13 Jbeta. Here immunoSEQ multiplex PCR was the method, and the copy in TCRdb shows in-frame clones only, minus some. The data show about 190,000 clones, roughly 80% seen once. The chain employs TRBV6-5 and TRBJ1-2; no reliable D call. The TCR originated in a woman aged 45-65 years in good health and CMV-seronegative. Sequenced: PBMCs. CDR3 sequence reads: CASSYGPLPVDGYTF. The DNA for the CDR3 is TGTGCCAGCAGTTACGGGCCTCTCCCCGTGGATGGCTACACCTTC.